The entry below gives a single T cell receptor (beta chain) sequence along with its context. Its antigen is still unknown. The same CDR3 also results from other DNA sequences found in this sample. The sample comes from a study of shared clonotypes between healthy human individuals. Overall study: Each donor contributed plates that comprised three CD4 naive, three CD4 memory, two CD8 naive and one CD8 memory.

Using immunoSEQ multiplex PCR, the repertoire was profiled, and TCRdb retains in-frame clones only, with some absent. The data show 550,000 to 750,000 clones, with just over 90% seen just once and about 24% held by the top ten. The CDR3 length is 14 residues. V lost 1 base to trimming and J lost 5 bases; unmatched junction nucleotides: 6. Germline CDR1 is SQVTM and CDR2 is ANQGSEA. CD45RO negativity and positive selection for CCR7 defined naive CD8 cells, a population that excluded terminally differentiated effector memory CD45RA+ cells. Regarding the study as a whole: Relative to their counterparts shared across all four donors, non-shared clonotypes exhibited diminished generation probabilities.

Sequenced: naive CD8+ T cells sorted from blood. This sequence was found in a man younger than 45 in good health. The chain is built from TRBV29-1 and TRBJ2-5, with 8 bases that match TRBD2. The CDR3 loop is CSVEVAGRGETQYF. CDR3 in DNA: TGCAGCGTTGAAGTAGCGGGGAGGGGTGAGACCCAGTACTTC.